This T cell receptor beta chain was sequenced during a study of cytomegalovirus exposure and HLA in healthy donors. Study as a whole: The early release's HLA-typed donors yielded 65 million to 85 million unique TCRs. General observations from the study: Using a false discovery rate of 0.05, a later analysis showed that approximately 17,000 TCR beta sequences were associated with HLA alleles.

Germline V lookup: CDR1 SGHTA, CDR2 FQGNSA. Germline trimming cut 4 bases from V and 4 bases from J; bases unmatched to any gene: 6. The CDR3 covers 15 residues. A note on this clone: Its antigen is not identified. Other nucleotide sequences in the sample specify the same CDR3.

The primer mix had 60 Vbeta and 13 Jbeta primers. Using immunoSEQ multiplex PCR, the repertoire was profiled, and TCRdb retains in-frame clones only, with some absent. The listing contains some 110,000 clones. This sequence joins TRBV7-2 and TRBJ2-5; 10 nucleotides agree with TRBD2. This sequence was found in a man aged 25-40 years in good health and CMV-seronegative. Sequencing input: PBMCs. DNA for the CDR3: TGTGCCAGCAGCTACCAGCGGGGGGGAGGAGAGACCCAGTACTTC. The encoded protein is CASSYQRGGGETQYF.